Following are 15 T cell receptor beta chains from one sample sequenced in a study of blood T cell repertoires in COVID-19. The protocol was immunoSEQ multiplex PCR, while the TCRdb copy is restricted to in-frame clones and leaves out a portion. In the table there are about 240,000 clones, roughly four fifths of which are singletons. Sequenced sample: peripheral blood. These receptors all stem from a woman of 80 years or more with acute or convalescent COVID-19.

V is TRBV28 and J is TRBJ2-3; TRBD1 aligns across 10 bases. CDR3 size: 17 residues. Germline V lookup: CDR1 MDHEN, CDR2 SYDVKM. The junction had 12 bases not matched to a gene; V was cut back by 9 bases and J by 0 bases. The CDR3 nucleotides read TGTGCCAGTTTCCGGGACAGGGGCGGTACTAGCACAGATACGCAGTATTTT. It translates to CASFRDRGGTSTDTQYF.

The chain couples TRBV11-2 to TRBJ1-1; 9 bases fit TRBD1. Germline loops: CDR1 SGHAT, CDR2 FQNNGV. V trimming: 3 bases; J trimming: 2 bases; junction bases outside the gene matches: 7. This CDR3 spans 16 amino acids. Here the CDR3 DNA reads TGTGCCAGCAGCTTGGGTTGGACAGGGGCCAACACTGAAGCTTTCTTT. It translates to CASSLGWTGANTEAFF.

V is TRBV3-1 (or the pseudogene TRBV3-2) and J is TRBJ2-1, with D possibly TRBD2 on 5 matching bases. Germline V lookup: CDR1 LGHDT, CDR2 YNNKEL (reference sequence). V was trimmed by 0 bases and J by 4 bases, leaving 16 bases between them. CDR3 size: 17 residues. CDR3 loop: CASSQDRGYSGYNEQFF. DNA of the CDR3: TGTGCCAGCAGCCAAGATCGCGGTTATTCGGGGTACAATGAGCAGTTCTTC.

This clone appeared a single time. The chain is built from TRBV6-5 and TRBJ1-2; D is possibly TRBD1 (6 bases). Germline V CDR1 and CDR2: MNHEY, SVGAGI. The CDR3 contains 14 residues. V was trimmed by 10 bases and J by 4 bases, leaving 19 bases between them. The CDR3 protein is CATKDNGQTYGYTF. CDR3 bases: TGTGCCACCAAGGACAACGGACAGACCTATGGCTACACCTTC.

This clone showed up just once. This chain joins TRBV11-2 and TRBJ2-7; D may be TRBD2 (7 bases). The germline gives CDR1 SGHAT, CDR2 FQNNGV. V lost 5 bases and J 2 bases, leaving 19 bases between the germline ends. This CDR3 spans 16 amino acids. The CDR3 coding sequence is TGTGCCAGCAGCCTACTCAATGGGGGGGGCCCCTACGAGCAGTACTTC. It is translated as CASSLLNGGGPYEQYF.

The chain uses TRBV7-6 and TRBJ2-6; possibly TRBD1 for D (6 bases). Germline V lookup: CDR1 SGHVS, CDR2 FNYEAQ. The CDR3 is 17 residues long. Trimming cost V 5 bases and J 2 bases, with 16 bases left between them. The DNA of the CDR3 is TGTGCCAGCAGCCCCGGACAGAGTTCTCCTGGGGCCAACGTCCTGACTTTC. Amino acids: CASSPGQSSPGANVLTF.

The V call is TRBV7-3, the J call TRBJ2-5; perhaps TRBD2 as D (5 bases). Germline V gene lookup returns CDR1 SGHTA and CDR2 FQGTGA. Trimming shortened V by 3 bases and J by 4 bases, and 6 bases separated the two germline ends. The CDR3 runs 12 residues. The CDR3 DNA reads TGTGCCAGCAGCTTCGGAGGAGAGACCCAGTACTTC. Its protein is CASSFGGETQYF. The whole variable domain, remainder taken from reference TRBV7-3 and TRBJ2-5, is GAGVSQTPSNKVTEKGKYVELRCDPISGHTALYWYRQSLGQGPEFLIYFQGTGAADDSGLPNDRFFAVRPEGSVSTLKIQRTERGDSAVYLCASSFGGETQYFGPGTRLLVL.

The chain carries TRBV9 and TRBJ2-3; 9 bases line up with TRBD1. V dropped 3 bases and J dropped 4; count of bases not matched to a gene: 9. The CDR3 has 16 residues. Germline CDR1 reads SGDLS; CDR2 reads YYNGEE. The CDR3 sequence: CASSARQGDKADTQYF. In DNA, the CDR3 is TGTGCCAGCAGCGCCCGACAGGGGGACAAAGCAGATACGCAGTATTTT.

The chain recombines TRBV5-1 with TRBJ1-2, with D perhaps TRBD1 (6 bases). Trimming took 5 bases from V and 2 from J, leaving 13 bases between them. The CDR3 length is 14 residues. Germline CDR1 SGHRS, CDR2 YFSETQ. CDR3 loop: CASRTGTQNYGYTF. The CDR3 bases are TGCGCCAGCAGGACCGGGACACAGAACTATGGCTACACCTTC.

CDR3 nucleotide sequence: TGTGCCAGCAGTTTAGATGGGGAGAGCATTCAGTACTTC. It specifies CASSLDGESIQYF. The chain employs TRBV12-3 or TRBV12-4 and TRBJ2-4, with D tentatively TRBD2 (5 bases). This CDR3 spans 13 amino acids. Deletions cut 1 base from V and 9 bases from J, with 10 bases between.

This chain uses TRBV6-5 with TRBJ2-5; weak D call: TRBD1 (5 bases). Per the germline V gene, CDR1 is MNHEY and CDR2 is SVGAGI. V was cut by 6 bases and J by 5 bases, with 10 bases left in between. The CDR3 is made up of 12 amino acids. The CDR3 sequence: CASRDKGETQYF. Written as DNA, the CDR3 is TGTGCCAGCAGGGACAAGGGGGAGACCCAGTACTTC.

V is TRBV4-2 and J is TRBJ1-1; 10 nucleotides agree with TRBD1. In germline, CDR1 is LGHNA, CDR2 YNFKEQ. The V and J ends lost 5 bases and 5 bases, in that order; junction bases with no gene match: 5. The CDR3 consists of 14 residues. CDR3 sequence (DNA): TGTGCCAGCAGCGCGGACAGGGGGAGGACTGAAGCTTTCTTT. This sequence encodes CASSADRGRTEAFF.

CDR3 region: CASSTPGLYNEQFF. In DNA, the CDR3 is TGCGCCAGCAGCACTCCGGGACTTTACAATGAGCAGTTCTTC. The chain combines TRBV5-1 with TRBJ2-1; D may be TRBD2 (6 bases). V lost 4 bases and J lost 4, with 12 bases in between. The CDR3 loop spans 14 amino acids. Per germline, CDR1 SGHRS and CDR2 YFSETQ.

The DNA for the CDR3 is TGCGCCAGCAGCTTGGGCGGAATAAGTAACTATGGCTACACCTTC. This encodes CASSLGGISNYGYTF. This chain joins TRBV5-1 and TRBJ1-2; no firm D call. Per the germline V gene, CDR1 is SGHRS and CDR2 is YFSETQ. The CDR3 length is 15 residues. Trimming stripped 0 bases from V and 1 base from J, with 10 bases between.

Only a few counts were recorded for this clone. This chain joins TRBV28 and TRBJ2-5; no reliable D call. Germline V lookup: CDR1 MDHEN, CDR2 SYDVKM. The length of the CDR3 is 11 residues. Deletions cut 5 bases from V and 3 bases from J, with 4 bases between. CDR3: CASSREETQYF. For the CDR3, the DNA is TGTGCCAGCAGTCGGGAAGAGACCCAGTACTTC.